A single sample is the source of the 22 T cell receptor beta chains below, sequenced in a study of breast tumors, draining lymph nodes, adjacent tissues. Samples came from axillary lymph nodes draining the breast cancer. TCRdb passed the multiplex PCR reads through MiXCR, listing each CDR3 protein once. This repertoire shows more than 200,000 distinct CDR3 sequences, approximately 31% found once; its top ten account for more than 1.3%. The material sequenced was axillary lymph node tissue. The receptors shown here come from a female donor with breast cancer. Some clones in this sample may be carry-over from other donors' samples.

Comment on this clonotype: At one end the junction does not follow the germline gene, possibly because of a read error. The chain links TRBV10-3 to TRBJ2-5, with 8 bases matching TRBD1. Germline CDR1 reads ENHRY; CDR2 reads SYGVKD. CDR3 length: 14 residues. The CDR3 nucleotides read TGTGCCCTCAGTGCAGGGGGCGCGATGGAGACCCAGTACTTC. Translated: CALSAGGAMETQYF.

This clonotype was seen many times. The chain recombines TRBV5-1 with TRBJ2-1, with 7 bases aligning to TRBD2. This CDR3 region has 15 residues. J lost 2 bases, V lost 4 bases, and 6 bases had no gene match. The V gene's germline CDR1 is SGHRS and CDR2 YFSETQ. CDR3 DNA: TGCGCCAGCAGCGCCACTAGCGTCCCCTACAATGAGCAGTTCTTC. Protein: CASSATSVPYNEQFF.

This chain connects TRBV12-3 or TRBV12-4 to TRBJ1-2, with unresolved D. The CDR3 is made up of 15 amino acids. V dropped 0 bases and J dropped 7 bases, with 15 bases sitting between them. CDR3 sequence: CASSLAPSGVGGYTF. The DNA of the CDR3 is TGTGCCAGCAGTTTAGCCCCTAGCGGGGTTGGTGGCTACACCTTC.

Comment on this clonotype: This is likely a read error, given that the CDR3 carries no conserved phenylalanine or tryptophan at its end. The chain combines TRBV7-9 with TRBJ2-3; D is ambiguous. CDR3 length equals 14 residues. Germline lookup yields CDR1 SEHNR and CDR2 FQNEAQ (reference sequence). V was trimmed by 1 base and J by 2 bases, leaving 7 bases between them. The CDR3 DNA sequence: TGTGCCAGCAGCTTAGATTCCAACACAGATACGCAGTATCTT. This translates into CASSLDSNTDTQYL.

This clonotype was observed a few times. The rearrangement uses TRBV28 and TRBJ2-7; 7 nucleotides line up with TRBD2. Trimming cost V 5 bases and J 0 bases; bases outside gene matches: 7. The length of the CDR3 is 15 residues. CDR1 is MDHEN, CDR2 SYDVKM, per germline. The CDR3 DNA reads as TGTGCCAGCAGTAATACGGGACTACTCTCCTACGAGCAGTACTTC. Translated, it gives CASSNTGLLSYEQYF.

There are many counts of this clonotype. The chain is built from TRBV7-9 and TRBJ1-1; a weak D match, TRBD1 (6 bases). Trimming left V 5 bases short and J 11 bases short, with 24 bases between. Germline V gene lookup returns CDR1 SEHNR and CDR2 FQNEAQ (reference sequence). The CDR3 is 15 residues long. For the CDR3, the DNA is TGTGCCAGCAGCCCCAGCGGGCAGGGGACCCGTCTGGCTTTCTTT. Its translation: CASSPSGQGTRLAFF.

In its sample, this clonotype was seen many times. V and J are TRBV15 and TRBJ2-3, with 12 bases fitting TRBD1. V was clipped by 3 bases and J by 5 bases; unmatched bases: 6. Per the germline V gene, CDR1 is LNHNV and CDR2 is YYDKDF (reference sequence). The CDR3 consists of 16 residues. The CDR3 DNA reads TGTGCCACCAGCAGTGCGGGACAGGGGGCGGGAGATACGCAGTATTTT. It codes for CATSSAGQGAGDTQYF.

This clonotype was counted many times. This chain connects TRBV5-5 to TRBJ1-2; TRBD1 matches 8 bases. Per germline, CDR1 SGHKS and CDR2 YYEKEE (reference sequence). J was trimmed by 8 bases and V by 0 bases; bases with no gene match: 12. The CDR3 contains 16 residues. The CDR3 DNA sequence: TGTGCCAGCAGCTTGGAACAGGGACAGGAGCCTAGCGGCTACACCTTC. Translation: CASSLEQGQEPSGYTF.

In nucleotides, the CDR3 is TGTGCCAGTGAAAGAAGCGGCACAGATACGCAGTATTTT. As protein: CASERSGTDTQYF. This chain links TRBV6-5 with TRBJ2-3, with D uncertain. The CDR3 is 13 residues long. Trimming took off 9 bases at V and 1 base at J, with 11 bases between the two ends. Germline V lookup: CDR1 MNHEY, CDR2 SVGAGI.

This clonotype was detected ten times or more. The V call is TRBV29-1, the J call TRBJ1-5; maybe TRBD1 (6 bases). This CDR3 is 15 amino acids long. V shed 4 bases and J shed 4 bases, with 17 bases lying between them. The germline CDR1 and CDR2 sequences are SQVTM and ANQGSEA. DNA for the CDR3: TGCAGCGTTGCTCGGGGCAGGGGCTCGAATCAGCCCCAGCATTTT. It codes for CSVARGRGSNQPQHF.

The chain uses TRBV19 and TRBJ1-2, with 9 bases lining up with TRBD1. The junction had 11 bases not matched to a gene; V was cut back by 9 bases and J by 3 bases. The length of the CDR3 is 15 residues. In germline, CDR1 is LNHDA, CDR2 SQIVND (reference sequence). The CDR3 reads CASTPLGTGHYGYTF. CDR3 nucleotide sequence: TGTGCCAGCACTCCATTAGGGACAGGGCACTATGGCTACACCTTC.

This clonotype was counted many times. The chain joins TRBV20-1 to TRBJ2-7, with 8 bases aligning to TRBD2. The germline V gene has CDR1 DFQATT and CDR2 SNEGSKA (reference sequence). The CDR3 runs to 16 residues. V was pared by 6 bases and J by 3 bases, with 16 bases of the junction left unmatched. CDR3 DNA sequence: TGCAGTGCCTCGGGGGGGGCGGCGGGACCCAACTACGAGCAGTACTTC. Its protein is CSASGGAAGPNYEQYF.

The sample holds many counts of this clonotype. The CDR3 reads CASSLPLAGEGEQFF. CDR3 nucleotide sequence: TGCGCCAGCAGCTTACCTCTAGCGGGAGAGGGGGAGCAGTTCTTC. The chain has TRBV5-1 and TRBJ2-1; 10 bases match TRBD2. Germline values: CDR1 SGHRS, CDR2 YFSETQ. The CDR3 covers 15 residues. V was clipped by 2 bases and J by 10 bases; unmatched bases: 9. The whole variable domain, filled in from reference TRBV5-1 and TRBJ2-1, reads KAGVTQTPRYLIKTRGQQVTLSCSPISGHRSVSWYQQTPGQGLQFLFEYFSETQRNKGNFPGRFSGRQFSNSRSEMNVSTLELGDSALYLCASSLPLAGEGEQFFGPGTRLTVL.

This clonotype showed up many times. Here the CDR3 DNA reads TGTGCCAGCAGACAGATCTACGAGCAGTACTTC. Encoded protein: CASRQIYEQYF. V and J are TRBV27 and TRBJ2-7, with unresolved D. Trimming removed 6 bases from V and 3 bases from J, with 6 bases in between. The CDR3 has 11 amino acids. CDR1 and CDR2 from the germline V gene are MNHEY and SMNVEV (reference sequence).

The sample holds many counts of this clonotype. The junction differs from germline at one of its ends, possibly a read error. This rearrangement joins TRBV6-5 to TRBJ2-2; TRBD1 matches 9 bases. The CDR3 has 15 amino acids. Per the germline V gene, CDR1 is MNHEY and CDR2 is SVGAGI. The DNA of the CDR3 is TGTGCCAGCAGTCACTCGGGACAGGGAGCCGGGGAGCTGTTTTTT. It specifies CASSHSGQGAGELFF.

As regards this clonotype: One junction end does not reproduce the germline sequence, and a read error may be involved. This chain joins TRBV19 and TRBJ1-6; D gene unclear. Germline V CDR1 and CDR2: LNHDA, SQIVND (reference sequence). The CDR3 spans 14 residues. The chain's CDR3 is CASSMKGYGETQYF. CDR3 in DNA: TGTGCCAGTAGTATGAAAGGGTATGGGGAGACCCAGTACTTT.

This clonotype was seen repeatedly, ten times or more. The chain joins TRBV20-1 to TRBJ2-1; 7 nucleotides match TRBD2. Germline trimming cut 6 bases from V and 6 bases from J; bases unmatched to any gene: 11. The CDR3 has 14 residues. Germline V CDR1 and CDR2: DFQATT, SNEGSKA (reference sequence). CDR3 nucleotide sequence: TGCAGTGCCGCTCGTCACGGGAGGACCAATGAGCAGTTCTTC. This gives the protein CSAARHGRTNEQFF.

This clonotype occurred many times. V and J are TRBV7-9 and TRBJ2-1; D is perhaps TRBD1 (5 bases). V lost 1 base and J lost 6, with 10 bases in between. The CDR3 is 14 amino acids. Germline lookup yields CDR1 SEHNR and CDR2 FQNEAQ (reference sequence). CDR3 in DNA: TGTGCCAGCAGCTTAGGGCAGGGCTTCAATGAGCAGTTCTTC. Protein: CASSLGQGFNEQFF.

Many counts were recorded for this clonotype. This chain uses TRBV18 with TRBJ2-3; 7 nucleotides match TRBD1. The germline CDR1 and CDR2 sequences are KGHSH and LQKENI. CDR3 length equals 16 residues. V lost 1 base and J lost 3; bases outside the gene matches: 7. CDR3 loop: CASSPRRQGRTDTQYF. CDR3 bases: TGTGCCAGCTCACCACGCCGACAGGGTCGAACAGATACGCAGTATTTT.

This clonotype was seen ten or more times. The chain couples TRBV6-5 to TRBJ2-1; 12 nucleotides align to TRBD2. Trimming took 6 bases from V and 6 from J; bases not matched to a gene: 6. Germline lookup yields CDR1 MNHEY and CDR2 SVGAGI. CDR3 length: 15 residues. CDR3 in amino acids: CASSRLAGGTNEQFF. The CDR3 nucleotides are TGTGCCAGCAGCCGGCTAGCGGGAGGGACCAATGAGCAGTTCTTC.

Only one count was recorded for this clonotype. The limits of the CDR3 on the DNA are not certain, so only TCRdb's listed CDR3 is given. CDR3 sequence reads: CASSLVGGEQYFGELFF. This chain links TRBV11-1 with TRBJ2-2; the D call of TRBD2 is as the table states it, not checked on the DNA. CDR1 is SGHAT, CDR2 FQDESV, per germline (reference sequence). The CDR3 adds up to 17 amino acids, both ends counted.

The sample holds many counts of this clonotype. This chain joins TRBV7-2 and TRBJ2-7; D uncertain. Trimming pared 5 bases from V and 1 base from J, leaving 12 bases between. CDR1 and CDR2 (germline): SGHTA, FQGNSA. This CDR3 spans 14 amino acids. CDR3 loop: CASSPGDRSYEQYF. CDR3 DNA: TGTGCCAGCAGCCCCGGCGACCGGTCCTACGAGCAGTACTTC.